These 5 T cell receptor beta chains were all obtained from the same sample, sequenced in a study of OX40 agonist ivuxolimab in advanced cancers. This table comes from immunoSEQ multiplex PCR, and its TCRdb copy is limited to in-frame clones, with some not included. The sample contains under 100,000 clones, 70% to 90% of which appear only once. Sample: CD4+ or CD8+ T cells sorted from blood, taken in a trial of the OX40 agonist ivuxolimab. These TCRs come from an adult with an advanced solid tumor such as melanoma, head and neck, liver or kidney cancer.

The chain recombines TRBV5-3 with TRBJ1-5, with a weak D call TRBD1 (5 bases). TRBV5-3 is classed as an ORF, of uncertain function. V shed 1 base and J shed 7 bases, with 12 bases lying between them. This CDR3 contains 14 residues. The CDR3 reads CARSLRGRVQPQHF. Written as DNA, the CDR3 is TGTGCCAGAAGCTTGCGGGGCAGGGTGCAGCCCCAGCATTTT.

The genes are TRBV5-1 and TRBJ2-1; 8 bases agree with TRBD1. From germline, CDR1 is SGHRS and CDR2 YFSETQ. V lost 4 bases to trimming and J lost 8 bases; unmatched junction nucleotides: 11. The CDR3 is 15 residues long. CDR3 nucleotide sequence: TGCGCCAGCAGCGGGCTGGGACAGGAAAGGGATGAGCAGTTCTTC. This codes for CASSGLGQERDEQFF.

The genes are TRBV19 and TRBJ2-7; weak D call: TRBD1 (6 bases). This CDR3 has 13 amino acids. V gave up 10 bases and J gave up 1 base, with 14 bases separating them. The germline V gene encodes CDR1 LNHDA and CDR2 SQIVND (reference sequence). The CDR3 protein is CATIDRFSYEQYF. In DNA form, the CDR3 reads TGTGCCACTATCGACAGGTTTTCCTACGAGCAGTACTTC.

The chain employs TRBV2 and TRBJ1-4, with no clear D. Trimming took 7 bases from V and 4 from J, leaving 7 bases between them. Germline V gene data show CDR1 as SNHLY and CDR2 as FYNNEI. The length of the CDR3 is 12 residues. CDR3 sequence (DNA): TGTGCCAGCAATCAAATTAATGAAAAACTGTTTTTT. As protein: CASNQINEKLFF. Full variable domain (outside the CDR3, taken from reference TRBV2 and TRBJ1-4): EPEVTQTPSHQVTQMGQEVILRCVPISNHLYFYWYRQILGQKVEFLVSFYNNEISEKSEIFDDQFSVERPDGSNFTLKIRSTKLEDSAMYFCASNQINEKLFFGSGTQLSVL.

The chain uses TRBV6-6 and TRBJ2-1; TRBD1 is a possible D gene (5 bases). Germline V gene data show CDR1 as MNHNY and CDR2 as SVGAGI (reference sequence). V lost 0 bases and J lost 6, with 9 bases in between. The CDR3 sequence is 14 residues long. In nucleotides, the CDR3 is TGTGCCAGCAGTTACTCGTCGCAGGGCAATGAGCAGTTCTTC. Translation: CASSYSSQGNEQFF.